One and the same sample provided the 31 T cell receptor beta chains below, sequenced in a study of T cells in Graves' hyperthyroidism and ophthalmopathy. RNA transcripts provided the source from which TCR beta CDR3 regions were amplified. During a first-round RT-PCR of the TCR CDR3, the HTBI primer set was used. Each CDR3 protein is one row after TCRdb ran MiXCR on the multiplex PCR reads. The profile shows more than 550,000 distinct CDR3 sequences, about 45% of them singletons. The sample was peripheral blood or thyroid tissue (not recorded which). These receptors were collected from an adult man with Graves' disease, either hyperthyroidism or ophthalmopathy (not recorded which).

This clonotype has more than one count but fewer than ten. The V and J genes are TRBV7-8 and TRBJ2-5, with TRBD2 matching 15 bases. The germline V gene encodes CDR1 SGHVS and CDR2 FQNEAQ. Trimming took 0 bases from V and 5 from J; bases not matched to a gene: 7. This CDR3 spans 18 amino acids. This chain's CDR3 is CASSLAGLAGGTQETQYF. The CDR3 nucleotides are TGTGCCAGCAGCTTAGCGGGACTAGCGGGAGGTACGCAGGAGACCCAGTACTTC.

The genes are TRBV11-1 and TRBJ2-3; 11 nucleotides align to TRBD2. The CDR3 length is 18 residues. CDR1 SGHAT and CDR2 FQDESV come from the germline V gene (reference sequence). V gave up 5 bases and J gave up 6 bases; unmatched junction bases: 16. This chain's CDR3 is CASSKRLAGLVGGDTQYF. DNA of the CDR3: TGTGCCAGCAGCAAGAGACTAGCGGGGCTGGTTGGCGGGGATACGCAGTATTTT.

This clonotype was found many times. This sequence joins TRBV29-1 and TRBJ1-2; D perhaps matches TRBD1 (5 bases). This CDR3 has 14 amino acids. V was clipped by 6 bases and J by 8 bases, with 22 bases between them. Germline-derived CDR1 and CDR2 are SQVTM and ANQGSEA. The CDR3: CSVVDGSGRGGYTF. The CDR3 DNA follows: TGCAGCGTCGTTGACGGTTCAGGGCGAGGCGGCTACACCTTC.

This sequence joins TRBV6-6 and TRBJ1-5; tentative D call: TRBD1 (5 bases). CDR1 and CDR2 from the germline V gene are MNHNY and SVGAGI (reference sequence). The CDR3 contains 16 residues. V was shortened by 5 bases and J by 1 base, with 15 bases between the two germline ends. The CDR3 loop reads CASSEALRGSNQPQHF. The CDR3 DNA reads TGTGCCAGCAGTGAAGCCTTGAGGGGCAGCAATCAGCCCCAGCATTTT.

This clonotype was recorded at least ten times. The rearrangement uses TRBV15 and TRBJ1-1; no clear D gene. Looked up from germline, CDR1 is LNHNV and CDR2 is YYDKDF (reference sequence). This CDR3 region has 15 residues. V dropped 0 bases and J dropped 3 bases, with 11 bases sitting between them. The CDR3 region has the DNA TGTGCCACCAGCAGAGATCAATGGGCAGACACTGAAGCTTTCTTT. Its translation: CATSRDQWADTEAFF.

This clonotype appeared a few times. The CDR3 nucleotides are TGCAGCGTTCGAAAGGTGGGACTAACGACCTACGAGCAGTACTTC. It codes for CSVRKVGLTTYEQYF. The chain joins TRBV29-1 to TRBJ2-7; TRBD2 matches at 7 bases. The length of the CDR3 is 15 residues. The ends lost 5 bases at V and 2 bases at J; junction bases unmatched: 12. Germline V lookup: CDR1 SQVTM, CDR2 ANQGSEA.

CDR3 coding DNA: TGTGCCAGCAGTGAGGACAGAAGCACAGATACGCAGTATTTT. This codes for CASSEDRSTDTQYF. The gene calls are TRBV2 and TRBJ2-3, with D possibly matching TRBD1 (6 bases). This CDR3 is built from 14 residues. V dropped 3 bases and J dropped 0 bases, with 7 bases sitting between them. Germline CDR1 and CDR2: SNHLY and FYNNEI.

This clonotype was counted many times. This chain joins TRBV29-1 and TRBJ1-4, with D tentatively TRBD1 (5 bases). Germline CDR1 is SQVTM and CDR2 is ANQGSEA. Trimming removed 7 bases from V and 8 bases from J, with 11 bases in between. CDR3 length equals 11 residues. CDR3 bases: TGCAGCGGGGGGGTAGGAGAAAAACTGTTTTTT. Translated: CSGGVGEKLFF.

This clonotype was recorded many times. The rearrangement uses TRBV7-2 and TRBJ1-3; D gene unclear. CDR1 SGHTA and CDR2 FQGNSA come from the germline V gene. The germline V and J ends were trimmed by 0 bases and 9 bases, with 12 bases remaining between them. CDR3 length: 14 residues. This CDR3 is CASSLAPGEGTIYF. DNA for the CDR3: TGTGCCAGCAGCTTAGCGCCGGGTGAAGGCACCATATATTTT.

The V and J genes are TRBV7-2 and TRBJ1-6, with a weak D call TRBD1 (5 bases). The V end was cut by 3 bases, the J end by 10 bases, with 10 bases between. This CDR3 has 13 residues. Germline-derived CDR1 and CDR2 are SGHTA and FQGNSA. The CDR3, as DNA: TGTGCCAGCAGCTTGCTGGGGGTCTCACCCCTCCACTTT. This translates into CASSLLGVSPLHF.

The chain uses TRBV5-1 and TRBJ2-5, with D uncertain. Germline CDR1 SGHRS, CDR2 YFSETQ. Trimming took 4 bases from V and 2 from J, leaving 15 bases between them. The CDR3 runs to 15 residues. The CDR3 region is CASSREGNPQETQYF. The CDR3 DNA is TGCGCCAGCAGCAGGGAAGGGAATCCTCAAGAGACCCAGTACTTC.

V usage is TRBV7-3 and J usage is TRBJ2-7, with 7 bases identical to TRBD2. The CDR3 has 15 amino acids. The germline V gene encodes CDR1 SGHTA and CDR2 FQGTGA. With 2 bases clipped from V and 0 bases from J, the junction kept 4 bases outside the gene matches. CDR3 sequence (DNA): TGTGCCAGCAGCTTATCCCTAGCGGTCTCCTACGAGCAGTACTTC. Translating gives CASSLSLAVSYEQYF.

The gene calls are TRBV7-6 and TRBJ2-5, with 12 bases identical to TRBD2. The CDR3 runs 16 residues. J lost 4 bases, V lost 5 bases, and 8 bases had no gene match. Germline CDR1 and CDR2: SGHVS and FNYEAQ. The DNA for the CDR3 is TGTGCCAGCAGCCCCGGGACTAGCGGGTTCGGAGAGACCCAGTACTTC. As protein: CASSPGTSGFGETQYF.

This chain connects TRBV5-1 to TRBJ2-6, with a possible D match to TRBD2 (5 bases). Trimming removed 0 bases from V and 2 bases from J, with 12 bases in between. The germline gives CDR1 SGHRS, CDR2 YFSETQ. CDR3 length: 17 amino acids. This CDR3 reads CASSLVPSAAGANVLTF. In DNA form, the CDR3 reads TGCGCCAGCAGCTTGGTACCTTCAGCGGCTGGGGCCAACGTCCTGACTTTC.

J is TRBJ2-7 and V is TRBV29-1; the D gene is possibly TRBD1 (6 bases). This CDR3 comprises 13 residues. CDR1 and CDR2 from the germline V gene are SQVTM and ANQGSEA. V was pared by 6 bases and J by 7 bases, with 19 bases between. Here the CDR3 DNA reads TGCAGCGTCGGGACGCAGGGGATGGGGGAGCAGTACTTC. It codes for CSVGTQGMGEQYF.

V gene TRBV7-2 combines with J gene TRBJ1-2, with 8 bases fitting TRBD1. Germline trimming cut 0 bases from V and 2 bases from J; bases unmatched to any gene: 5. Germline V gene data show CDR1 as SGHTA and CDR2 as FQGNSA. The CDR3 has 16 residues. CDR3 bases: TGTGCCAGCAGCTTAGCGGGGGCAGGGGGCAACTATGGCTACACCTTC. It translates to CASSLAGAGGNYGYTF.

Note on this clonotype: This may come from a read error, since a much larger clone is one base off. The chain combines TRBV10-2 with TRBJ1-4; D not certain. Germline assignment: CDR1 WSHSY and CDR2 SAAADI. The CDR3 is 12 amino acids. V lost 6 bases, J lost 4 bases, and 6 bases lay in between. CDR3 sequence reads: CASREDNEKLFF. In nucleotides, the CDR3 is TGCGCCAGCAGGGAGGATAATGAAAAACTGTTTTTT.

This clonotype was seen a handful of times. V usage is TRBV29-1 and J usage is TRBJ2-5, with 12 bases matching TRBD1. CDR1 is SQVTM, CDR2 ANQGSEA, per germline. The CDR3 is made up of 16 amino acids. Trimming cost V 0 bases and J 7 bases; bases outside gene matches: 9. CDR3 bases: TGCAGCGTTGAAGATCCAGGGACAGGGGGCCCTAGGACCCAGTACTTC. Encoded protein: CSVEDPGTGGPRTQYF. Combining the CDR3 with reference TRBV29-1 and TRBJ2-5 gives the whole variable domain SAVISQKPSRDICQRGTSLTIQCQVDSQVTMMFWYRQQPGQSLTLIATANQGSEATYESGFVIDKFPISRPNLTFSTLTVSNMSPEDSSIYLCSVEDPGTGGPRTQYFGPGTRLLVL.

The sample holds one count of this clonotype. One end of the junction fails to match germline, which may point to a read error. The chain joins TRBV10-2 to TRBJ1-6, with unresolved D. The germline V gene has CDR1 WSHSY and CDR2 SAAADI. This CDR3 spans 13 amino acids. The CDR3 region is CATSDTPNSPLHF. The CDR3 region has the DNA TGCGCCACCAGTGACACCCCCAATTCACCCCTCCACTTT.

The chain combines TRBV19 with TRBJ1-5, with D perhaps matching TRBD1 (6 bases). CDR1 is LNHDA and CDR2 is SQIVND in the germline V gene (reference sequence). V lost 7 bases and J 0 bases, leaving 16 bases between the germline ends. This CDR3 region has 16 residues. CDR3 nucleotide sequence: TGTGCCAGTAAGGAACGGGGGGCAATTAGCAATCAGCCCCAGCATTTT. Protein: CASKERGAISNQPQHF.

As regards this clonotype: A much more abundant neighbour one base away suggests this may be a read error. The chain links TRBV7-6 to TRBJ2-7; D is uncertain. Germline V gene data show CDR1 as SGHVS and CDR2 as FNYEAQ. The CDR3 length is 13 residues. The CDR3 DNA sequence: TGTGCCAACAGCGTTACAGAGATTGGCCCGCAGTACTTC. Protein product: CANSVTEIGPQYF.

The rearrangement links TRBV5-1 to TRBJ1-2, with a possible D match to TRBD1 (5 bases). CDR3 length: 17 residues. Germline V gene sequence: CDR1 SGHRS, CDR2 YFSETQ. V was clipped by 0 bases and J by 6 bases, with 21 bases between them. The CDR3 loop reads CASSLALGGVGENGYTF. CDR3 nucleotides: TGCGCCAGCAGCTTGGCCCTCGGGGGAGTCGGAGAGAATGGCTACACCTTC.

This chain links TRBV7-2 with TRBJ1-6; 9 nucleotides align to TRBD1. The length of the CDR3 is 16 residues. Germline CDR1 and CDR2: SGHTA and FQGNSA. The V gene end was trimmed by 5 bases and the J gene end by 9 bases; junction bases not matched to a gene: 11. CDR3 in amino acids: CASSPRGPGQGSPLHF. DNA for the CDR3: TGTGCCAGCAGCCCTAGGGGGCCGGGACAGGGTTCACCCCTCCACTTT.

The rearrangement joins TRBV12-3 or TRBV12-4 to TRBJ1-6, with TRBD1 matching 7 bases. The CDR3 is 12 residues long. V dropped 8 bases and J dropped 7; count of bases not matched to a gene: 2. CDR3 coding DNA: TGTGCCAGCGCGACAGGGAATTCACCCCTCCACTTT. Protein: CASATGNSPLHF.

This clonotype was counted only a few times. This sequence joins TRBV5-1 and TRBJ1-1; D may be TRBD1 (6 bases). The germline CDR1 and CDR2 sequences are SGHRS and YFSETQ. This CDR3 region has 13 residues. Trimming left V 7 bases short and J 4 bases short, with 14 bases between. In DNA, the CDR3 is TGCGCCAGCGGCAAACAGGGAACCACTGAAGCTTTCTTT. Translated, it gives CASGKQGTTEAFF. Based on the CDR3 plus reference TRBV5-1 and TRBJ1-1, the full variable domain is KAGVTQTPRYLIKTRGQQVTLSCSPISGHRSVSWYQQTPGQGLQFLFEYFSETQRNKGNFPGRFSGRQFSNSRSEMNVSTLELGDSALYLCASGKQGTTEAFFGQGTRLTVV.

To note about this clonotype: A much larger clone lies one base from this, so it may be a read error. The chain recombines TRBV10-2 with TRBJ2-5; 7 bases match TRBD1. The CDR3 covers 13 residues. Germline V CDR1 and CDR2: WSHSY, SAAADI. The chain's CDR3 is CVSSQTGLETQYF. In DNA form, the CDR3 reads TGCGTCAGCAGCCAGACAGGGTTGGAGACCCAGTACTTC.

This clonotype was found a few times. A read error may be the cause here, since a much bigger clone is one base away. The chain carries TRBV7-4 and TRBJ1-6; 7 positions agree with TRBD1. Germline CDR1 is SGHVT and CDR2 is SQSDAQ. This CDR3 comprises 14 residues. The CDR3 bases are TGTGCCAGCAGCTTAGTCTCAGGGGGATCACCCCCCCACTTT. Residues: CASSLVSGGSPPHF.

This clonotype was observed many times. J is TRBJ2-2 and V is TRBV7-6; 8 bases map to TRBD1. With V trimmed by 5 bases and J by 6 bases, 2 bases remained unmatched. This CDR3 region has 13 residues. Germline CDR1 reads SGHVS; CDR2 reads FNYEAQ. DNA for the CDR3: TGTGCCAGCAGCCCGGACAGGGCCGGGGAGCTGTTTTTT. Residues: CASSPDRAGELFF.

This clonotype was seen only a few times. An end of the junction does not agree with germline; a read error may underlie this. V gene TRBV10-2 combines with J gene TRBJ1-1; D not certain. The CDR3 sequence is 14 residues long. Germline V CDR1 and CDR2: WSHSY, SAAADI. The CDR3 DNA reads as TGTGCCAGCACCTCGGCCGCTACGAACACTGAAGCTTTCTTT. Translation gives CASTSAATNTEAFF.

This clonotype was observed once. The genes are TRBV10-3 and TRBJ2-7, with D tentatively TRBD2 (7 bases). The J call may be faulty, since TRBJ2-1 better matches the DNA end. Germline loops: CDR1 ENHRY, CDR2 SYGVKD. The CDR3 loop spans 18 amino acids. DNA for the CDR3: TGTGCCATCAGTGAGTCCGTGGCTAGCGGAGGGGGGTACAATGAGCAGTTCTTC. It translates to CAISESVASGGGYNEQFF.

Concerning this clonotype itself: A much larger clone differs by one base, so this may be a read error. The chain links TRBV29-1 to TRBJ1-2; D is possibly TRBD1 (6 bases). The CDR3 has 12 amino acids. The germline V gene encodes CDR1 SQVTM and CDR2 ANQGSEA. The V gene lost 8 bases and the J gene lost 9 bases, with 19 bases spanning the gap. The CDR3 DNA reads as TGCAGCTCGAGAACAGGGTTACGACGCTACACCTTC. Residues: CSSRTGLRRYTF.